The T cell receptor (beta chain) described here comes from a study of T cell responses to AZD1222 COVID-19 vaccine. Notes on the study in general: CD4 TCRs linked to vaccination spanned spike, dominating at 160-218 and 743-854.

CDR3 length equals 13 residues. The V gene lost 1 base and the J gene lost 6 bases, with 10 bases spanning the gap. The germline gives CDR1 SGHRS, CDR2 YFSETQ. Concerning this clone: The antigen remains undetermined.

The repertoire was sequenced with immunoSEQ multiplex PCR; TCRdb's copy has only in-frame clones and lacks some. This table holds about 180,000 clones, just over 85% found once. This clonotype was sampled from an adult in good health. J is TRBJ1-2 and V is TRBV5-1; D call uncertain. The specimen was peripheral blood, collected on day 0 of AZD1222 vaccination. Here the CDR3 DNA reads TGCGCCAGCAGCTTGTCCGCCGGGGATGGCTACACCTTC. Encoded protein: CASSLSAGDGYTF.